This T cell receptor (beta chain) was sequenced during a study of T cell repertoires in aging, cancer and after chemotherapy. Study as a whole: Six age groups, ranging from 30 or younger to 70 or older, included the donors. Repeat sampling of healthy donors over several months to years showed clear clonal overlap. The full dataset contained millions of TCR reads.

TCR beta rearrangements were amplified from peripheral blood genomic DNA. Broader study findings: Untreated cancer patients had significantly lower blood TCR diversity than age-matched healthy donors.

Rearranged V-D-J TRB sequences were amplified with a mixed TRB-A/B primer pool. TCRdb re-called the multiplex PCR reads with MiXCR, one entry per CDR3 protein. The data show more than 9,000 distinct CDR3 sequences, with approximately 38% seen just once and approximately 8.2% held by the top ten. A word on this clonotype: The antigen is unknown.

CDR3 length: 14 residues. From germline, CDR1 is SGHAT and CDR2 FQDESV (reference sequence). The V and J ends lost 3 bases and 6 bases, in that order; junction bases with no gene match: 4. This receptor was obtained from a human donor in good health. Source material: blood. This sequence joins TRBV11-1 and TRBJ2-1; TRBD2 agrees at 8 bases. CDR3 amino acids: CASSLWTSPNEQFF. The DNA of the CDR3 is TGTGCCAGCAGCTTGTGGACTAGCCCCAATGAGCAGTTCTTC.